The entry below gives a single T cell receptor (beta chain) sequence along with its context. Sorted subsets were amplified in replicate PCRs using around 220 ng DNA, about 30,000 T cell genomes. Sequenced by immunoSEQ multiplex PCR; TCRdb stores in-frame clones only, minus some. The profile shows nearly 600,000 clones, nearly 97% of them singletons. The entry originates in a study of shared clonotypes between healthy human individuals. Germline V gene lookup returns CDR1 MDHEN and CDR2 SYDVKM. The V segment lost 5 bases and the J segment 7 bases; nucleotides outside the gene matches: 6. The length of the CDR3 is 13 residues. CD45RO-negative, CCR7-selected cells formed the naive CD8 fraction, which excluded terminally differentiated effector memory CD45RA+ cells.

This chain uses TRBV28 with TRBJ2-5; 8 bases map to TRBD1. The sequencing sample was made of naive CD8+ T cells sorted from blood. This TCR derives from a woman in her twenties or thirties in good health. For the CDR3, the DNA is TGTGCCAGCAGTCCGACAGGGGATGGGACCCAGTACTTC. Protein: CASSPTGDGTQYF. The full variable domain, in which reference TRBV28 and TRBJ2-5 provide the parts outside the CDR3, is DVKVTQSSRYLVKRTGEKVFLECVQDMDHENMFWYRQDPGLGLRLIYFSYDVKMKEKGDIPEGYSVSREKKERFSLILESASTNQTSMYLCASSPTGDGTQYFGPGTRLLVL.